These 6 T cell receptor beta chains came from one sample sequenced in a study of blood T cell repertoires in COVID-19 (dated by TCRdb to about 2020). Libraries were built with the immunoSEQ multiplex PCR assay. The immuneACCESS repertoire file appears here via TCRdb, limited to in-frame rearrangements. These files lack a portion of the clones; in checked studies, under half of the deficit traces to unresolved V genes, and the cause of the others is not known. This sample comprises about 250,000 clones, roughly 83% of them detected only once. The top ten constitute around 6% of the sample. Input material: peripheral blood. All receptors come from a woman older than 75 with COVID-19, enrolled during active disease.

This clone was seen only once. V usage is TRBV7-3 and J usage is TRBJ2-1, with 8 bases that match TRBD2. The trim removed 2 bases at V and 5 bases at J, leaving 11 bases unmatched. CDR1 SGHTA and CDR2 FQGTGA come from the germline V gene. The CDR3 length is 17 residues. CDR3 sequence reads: CASSLQTGAGVHNEQFF. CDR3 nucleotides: TGTGCCAGCAGCTTACAGACGGGAGCGGGGGTACACAATGAGCAGTTCTTC.

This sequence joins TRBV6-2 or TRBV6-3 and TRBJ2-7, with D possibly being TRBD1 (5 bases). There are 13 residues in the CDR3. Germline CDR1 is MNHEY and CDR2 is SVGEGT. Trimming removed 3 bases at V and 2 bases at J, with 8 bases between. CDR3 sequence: CASSYTGPYEQYF. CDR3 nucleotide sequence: TGTGCCAGCAGTTATACAGGCCCCTACGAGCAGTACTTC.

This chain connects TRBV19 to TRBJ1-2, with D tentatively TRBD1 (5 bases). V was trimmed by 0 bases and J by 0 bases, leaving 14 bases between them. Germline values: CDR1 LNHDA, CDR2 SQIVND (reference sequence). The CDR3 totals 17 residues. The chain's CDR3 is CASSIDGRTRANYGYTF. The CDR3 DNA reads TGTGCCAGTAGTATAGACGGCCGGACAAGAGCTAACTATGGCTACACCTTC.

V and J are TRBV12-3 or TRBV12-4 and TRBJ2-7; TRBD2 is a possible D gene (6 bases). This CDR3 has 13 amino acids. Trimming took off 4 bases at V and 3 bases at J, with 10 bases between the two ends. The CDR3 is CASSSGVIYEQYF. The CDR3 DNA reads TGTGCCAGCAGTTCGGGGGTCATCTACGAGCAGTACTTC.

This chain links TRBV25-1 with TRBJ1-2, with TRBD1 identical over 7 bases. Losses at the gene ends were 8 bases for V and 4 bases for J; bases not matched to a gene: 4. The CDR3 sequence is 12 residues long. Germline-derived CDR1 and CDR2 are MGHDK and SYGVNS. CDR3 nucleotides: TGTGCCAGCCGGGACAGATCCTATGGCTACACCTTC. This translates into CASRDRSYGYTF.

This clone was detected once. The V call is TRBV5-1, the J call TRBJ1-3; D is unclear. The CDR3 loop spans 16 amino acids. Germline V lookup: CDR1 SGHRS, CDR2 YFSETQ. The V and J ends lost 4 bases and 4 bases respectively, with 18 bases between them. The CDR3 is CASSPAKADFGNTIYF. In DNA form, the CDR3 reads TGCGCCAGCAGCCCGGCGAAGGCGGATTTCGGAAACACCATATATTTT.